Listed here is a single TCR beta chain. The data stem from a study of blood T cell repertoires in COVID-19. The wider study: The study drew acute and convalescent COVID-19 samples from the United States, Italy and Spain. From T cells, B-cell-depleted T cells, or PBMCs came the material, which was cDNA or gDNA.

How the authors handled the data: Amplified reference gene primers provided the basis for estimating nucleated cell counts. TCRdb's copy holds only in-frame clones and misses some; the assay was immunoSEQ multiplex PCR. The V and J calls and clone size were taken over from that table, and D and trimming were inferred from the DNA. Altogether more than 60,000 clones are present, 87% being singletons, with the ten largest covering around 5%. Trimming stripped 7 bases from V and 6 bases from J, with 13 bases between. This CDR3 spans 11 amino acids. The V gene's germline CDR1 is DFQATT and CDR2 SNEGSKA (reference sequence).

This receptor was obtained from a woman older than 75 with active or convalescent COVID-19. The rearrangement joins TRBV20-1 to TRBJ2-7; TRBD1 might be the D (6 bases). The source material was peripheral blood. The CDR3 sequence: CSVTNRAEQYF. CDR3 nucleotides: TGCAGTGTTACGAACAGGGCCGAGCAGTACTTC.